Presented here are 28 T cell receptor beta chains from one specimen sequenced in a study of Ad26.COV2.S vaccination and SARS-CoV-2 variants. The sample's treatment: about 20 received Ad26.COV2.S at low or high dose, single or two shots; a few received placebo; per-sample allocation not given. The investigators took samples on day 63 after the first vaccine or placebo injection. The table came from immunoSEQ multiplex PCR; TCRdb's copy has only in-frame clones and leaves some out. The sample consists of 400,000 to 500,000 clones, roughly 90% of them appearing once. The source was peripheral blood, collected in a trial of Ad26.COV2.S vaccine versus placebo. These TCRs come from a person between 18 and 59 years old who received the Ad26.COV2.S COVID-19 vaccine or a placebo.

This chain links TRBV7-8 with TRBJ2-7, with D possibly being TRBD2 (6 bases). V lost 5 bases to trimming and J lost 2 bases, with 16 bases between them. There are 15 residues in the CDR3. Germline-derived CDR1 and CDR2 are SGHVS and FQNEAQ. DNA for the CDR3: TGTGCCAGCAGCCCCGGAGGGGACCGTACCTACGAGCAGTACTTC. Protein: CASSPGGDRTYEQYF.

This clone was recorded only once. The chain links TRBV7-9 to TRBJ2-2, with 7 bases that match TRBD2. Trimming removed 5 bases from V and 4 bases from J; junction bases left unmatched: 10. Germline CDR1 reads SEHNR; CDR2 reads FQNEAQ (reference sequence). CDR3 length equals 16 residues. This chain's CDR3 is CASSAGLGGSTGELFF. The CDR3 region has the DNA TGTGCCAGCAGCGCCGGGCTCGGGGGGAGCACCGGGGAGCTGTTTTTT.

The gene calls are TRBV7-3 and TRBJ1-1; TRBD1 agrees at 9 bases. Trimming cost V 5 bases and J 3 bases; bases outside gene matches: 4. Germline V gives CDR1 SGHTA, CDR2 FQGTGA. This CDR3 has 14 amino acids. The CDR3 nucleotides read TGTGCCAGCAGCCCCGGGACAGGGTACACTGAAGCTTTCTTT. Translation gives CASSPGTGYTEAFF.

The V and J genes are TRBV29-1 and TRBJ2-1; D remains unclear. The germline V gene encodes CDR1 SQVTM and CDR2 ANQGSEA. The V gene lost 6 bases and the J gene lost 7 bases, with 13 bases spanning the gap. The CDR3 extends over 12 amino acids. This CDR3 reads CSVDTFANEQFF. In DNA form, the CDR3 reads TGCAGCGTCGACACATTTGCAAATGAGCAGTTCTTC.

This clone has only a few counts. The chain joins TRBV9 to TRBJ1-6; D ambiguous. This CDR3 is built from 16 residues. Germline loops: CDR1 SGDLS, CDR2 YYNGEE. V lost 0 bases to trimming and J lost 9 bases, with 16 bases between them. The DNA for the CDR3 is TGTGCCAGCAGCGTAGCAGCCCGGGTATTTGGTTCACCCCTCCACTTT. Protein: CASSVAARVFGSPLHF.

CDR3 DNA: TGTGCCAGCAGTTCCCAGACCCTAGGGATCTATGGCTACACCTTC. Protein sequence: CASSSQTLGIYGYTF. The chain has TRBV28 and TRBJ1-2; D remains unclear. The CDR3 is made up of 15 amino acids. V gave up 4 bases and J gave up 4 bases, with 16 bases separating them. Germline V gene lookup returns CDR1 MDHEN and CDR2 SYDVKM.

The rearrangement joins TRBV4-1 to TRBJ2-3; TRBD1 is a possible D gene (6 bases). V was pared by 1 base and J by 1 base, with 15 bases between. Looked up from germline, CDR1 is MGHRA and CDR2 is YSYEKL. This CDR3 region has 17 residues. CDR3 protein: CASSQVIGRGGTDTQYF. CDR3 bases: TGCGCCAGCAGCCAAGTTATCGGCAGGGGTGGCACAGATACGCAGTATTTT.

The chain employs TRBV19 and TRBJ1-1; D is possibly TRBD1 (5 bases). The CDR3 is 16 residues long. Per germline, CDR1 LNHDA and CDR2 SQIVND (reference sequence). V was shortened by 7 bases and J by 1 base, with 19 bases between the two germline ends. Here the CDR3 reads CASTRRGAGRNTEAFF. The DNA for the CDR3 is TGTGCCAGTACTCGCCGCGGGGCGGGGAGGAACACTGAAGCTTTCTTT.

The chain joins TRBV14 to TRBJ1-1; TRBD1 might be the D (5 bases). Trimming took off 1 base at V and 1 base at J, with 13 bases between the two ends. Germline CDR1 SGHDN, CDR2 FVKESK. This CDR3 has 16 residues. The DNA of the CDR3 is TGTGCCAGCAGCCAAGCTCATCGAGGGGCGAACACTGAAGCTTTCTTT. The encoded protein is CASSQAHRGANTEAFF.

The gene calls are TRBV2 and TRBJ2-5; a possible D gene is TRBD2 (6 bases). This CDR3 region has 15 residues. Germline V CDR1 and CDR2: SNHLY, FYNNEI. Trimming removed 7 bases from V and 2 bases from J, with 17 bases in between. The CDR3 bases are TGTGCCAGCAACTATGGGACTGGGGGACAAGAGACCCAGTACTTC. This gives the protein CASNYGTGGQETQYF.

Note on this clone: Other DNA sequences from this sample encode an identical CDR3 as well. The genes are TRBV6-2 or TRBV6-3 and TRBJ2-7, with D possibly being TRBD2 (5 bases). This CDR3 is built from 14 residues. Deletions cut 2 bases from V and 0 bases from J, with 8 bases between. CDR1 is MNHEY and CDR2 is SVGEGT in the germline V gene. The CDR3 sequence is CASSYEGSSYEQYF. DNA for the CDR3: TGTGCCAGCAGTTACGAGGGATCCTCCTACGAGCAGTACTTC.

The chain links TRBV7-9 to TRBJ1-1, with D uncertain. The CDR3 has 13 amino acids. Per the germline V gene, CDR1 is SEHNR and CDR2 is FQNEAQ (reference sequence). Between the trimmed V and J ends, which lost 3 bases and 3 bases, there was a span of 8 bases. CDR3 in DNA: TGTGCCAGCAGCTTGTTGGCGGACACTGAAGCTTTCTTT. Amino acid sequence: CASSLLADTEAFF.

V usage is TRBV19 and J usage is TRBJ2-7; D unclear. Germline CDR1 is LNHDA and CDR2 is SQIVND (reference sequence). V lost 4 bases and J 3 bases, leaving 13 bases between the germline ends. The CDR3 extends over 14 amino acids. In nucleotides, the CDR3 is TGTGCCAGTAGTAGGTCCGGGCTAAGCTACGAGCAGTACTTC. It yields the protein CASSRSGLSYEQYF.

The genes are TRBV6-2 or TRBV6-3 and TRBJ2-7; 8 bases align to TRBD2. This CDR3 is 16 amino acids long. Germline CDR1 and CDR2: MNHEY and SVGEGT. Trimming cost V 0 bases and J 1 base; bases outside gene matches: 5. The chain's CDR3 is CASSYSGTRLSYEQYF. CDR3 nucleotides: TGTGCCAGCAGTTACTCCGGGACTAGGCTTTCCTACGAGCAGTACTTC.

This sequence joins TRBV19 and TRBJ1-1; the D is unclear. The CDR3 sequence is 19 residues long. Germline lookup yields CDR1 LNHDA and CDR2 SQIVND (reference sequence). V was cut by 0 bases and J by 3 bases, with 23 bases left in between. The CDR3 DNA reads as TGTGCCAGTAGTATAGAATGTAGAATTGTATTCTTTTTTGACACTGAAGCTTTCTTT. This sequence encodes CASSIECRIVFFFDTEAFF.

The chain recombines TRBV9 with TRBJ2-7; 9 bases map to TRBD2. The germline CDR1 and CDR2 sequences are SGDLS and YYNGEE. The trim removed 1 base at V and 1 base at J, leaving 3 bases unmatched. CDR3 length: 15 residues. The CDR3 is CASSVSGGLSYEQYF. In DNA form, the CDR3 reads TGTGCCAGCAGCGTAAGCGGGGGGCTGTCCTACGAGCAGTACTTC.

V is TRBV19 and J is TRBJ1-1; TRBD1 might be the D (6 bases). Germline V CDR1 and CDR2: LNHDA, SQIVND (reference sequence). The V end lost 6 bases, the J end lost 4 bases, and 9 bases lay between the germline ends. The CDR3 has 12 amino acids. DNA of the CDR3: TGTGCCAGTAGACAGGGACTCACTGAAGCTTTCTTT. Its translation is CASRQGLTEAFF.

The V gene is TRBV28, the J gene TRBJ1-2; the D is unclear. CDR1 is MDHEN and CDR2 is SYDVKM in the germline V gene. The CDR3 runs 12 residues. With 6 bases removed from V and 3 bases from J, the gap between germline ends came to 8 bases. The CDR3 here is CASRPGHYGYTF. The CDR3 DNA reads as TGTGCCAGCAGACCCGGGCACTATGGCTACACCTTC.

This chain connects TRBV5-1 to TRBJ2-7, with 8 bases fitting TRBD1. Trimming took 0 bases from V and 6 from J; bases not matched to a gene: 8. Per germline, CDR1 SGHRS and CDR2 YFSETQ. The CDR3 is 15 amino acids. CDR3 bases: TGCGCCAGCAGCTTGGTGGGACAGGCCTCTTCCGAGCAGTACTTC. This gives the protein CASSLVGQASSEQYF.

This rearrangement joins TRBV30 to TRBJ1-4; D is unclear. V was clipped by 1 base and J by 0 bases, with 6 bases between them. Germline V gene sequence: CDR1 GTSNPN, CDR2 SVGIG (reference sequence). The CDR3 sequence is 14 residues long. The DNA of the CDR3 is TGTGCCTGGAGTGAGTCGCCAACTAATGAAAAACTGTTTTTT. Residues: CAWSESPTNEKLFF. The full variable domain, with the rest looked up from reference TRBV30 and TRBJ1-4, is SQTIHQWPATLVQPVGSPLSLECTVEGTSNPNLYWYRQAAGRGLQLLFYSVGIGQISSEVPQNLSASRPQDRQFILSSKKLLLSDSGFYLCAWSESPTNEKLFFGSGTQLSVL.

The chain has TRBV5-1 and TRBJ2-2; TRBD1 matches at 10 bases. The ends lost 3 bases at V and 4 bases at J; junction bases unmatched: 6. Germline CDR1 is SGHRS and CDR2 is YFSETQ. There are 16 residues in the CDR3. Here the CDR3 reads CASSSGQGDTTGELFF. The CDR3 DNA follows: TGCGCCAGCAGCTCCGGACAGGGGGATACCACCGGGGAGCTGTTTTTT.

This chain uses TRBV7-9 with TRBJ2-5; D gene ambiguous. CDR1 and CDR2 (germline): SEHNR, FQNEAQ (reference sequence). This CDR3 has 13 residues. V gave up 1 base and J gave up 7 bases, with 10 bases separating them. DNA for the CDR3: TGTGCCAGCAGCTTAGAGGTTACGGGGACCCAGTACTTC. Residues: CASSLEVTGTQYF.

The chain combines TRBV10-3 with TRBJ2-7; 7 positions agree with TRBD1. The V gene end was trimmed by 2 bases and the J gene end by 4 bases; junction bases not matched to a gene: 17. Germline assignment: CDR1 ENHRY and CDR2 SYGVKD. The CDR3 covers 18 residues. The CDR3 loop is CAISEKAEGQPGRYEQYF. The CDR3 DNA is TGTGCCATCAGTGAGAAGGCTGAGGGACAGCCGGGGAGATACGAGCAGTACTTC.

The chain uses TRBV6-2 or TRBV6-3 and TRBJ2-6; D is possibly TRBD1 (6 bases). The CDR3 is 15 amino acids. CDR1 is MNHEY, CDR2 SVGEGT, per germline. Trimming left V 5 bases short and J 2 bases short, with 10 bases between. The chain's CDR3 is CASSRTGTGANVLTF. The CDR3 region has the DNA TGTGCCAGCAGTCGTACAGGGACTGGGGCCAACGTCCTGACTTTC.

The chain combines TRBV4-3 with TRBJ1-2; a weak D match, TRBD1 (5 bases). V dropped 3 bases and J dropped 1 base, with 15 bases sitting between them. The CDR3 sequence is 16 residues long. Germline V gene sequence: CDR1 LGHNA, CDR2 YSLEER. CDR3 region: CASSQTGTALNYGYTF. CDR3 DNA sequence: TGCGCCAGCAGCCAGACCGGGACGGCCCTTAACTATGGCTACACCTTC.

The J gene is TRBJ1-1, the V gene TRBV11-2, with 8 bases that match TRBD1. V was pared by 5 bases and J by 4 bases, with 3 bases of the junction left unmatched. The germline V gene encodes CDR1 SGHAT and CDR2 FQNNGV. The CDR3 is 13 residues long. The CDR3 sequence is CASSPTGGTEAFF. CDR3 in DNA: TGTGCCAGCAGCCCCACAGGGGGCACTGAAGCTTTCTTT.

The CDR3 bases are TGCGCCAGCAGTGAGTTCGGGGGAATCGGCAATCAGCCCCAGCATTTT. Amino acid sequence: CASSEFGGIGNQPQHF. V gene TRBV10-1 combines with J gene TRBJ1-5, with a weak D call TRBD1 (5 bases). The CDR3 sequence is 16 residues long. CDR1 and CDR2 from the germline V gene are WNHNN and SYGVQD (reference sequence). V dropped 1 base and J dropped 2 bases, with 12 bases sitting between them.

CDR3 DNA: TGTGCCAGCAGCAGGGACAGGGTTACGCAGTATTTT. Its translation is CASSRDRVTQYF. V is TRBV5-4 and J is TRBJ2-3, with 9 positions matching TRBD1. Trimming at V came to 4 bases and at J to 8 bases, leaving 2 bases not matched to a gene. Germline CDR1 is SGHNT and CDR2 is YYREEE (reference sequence). The CDR3 has 12 residues.